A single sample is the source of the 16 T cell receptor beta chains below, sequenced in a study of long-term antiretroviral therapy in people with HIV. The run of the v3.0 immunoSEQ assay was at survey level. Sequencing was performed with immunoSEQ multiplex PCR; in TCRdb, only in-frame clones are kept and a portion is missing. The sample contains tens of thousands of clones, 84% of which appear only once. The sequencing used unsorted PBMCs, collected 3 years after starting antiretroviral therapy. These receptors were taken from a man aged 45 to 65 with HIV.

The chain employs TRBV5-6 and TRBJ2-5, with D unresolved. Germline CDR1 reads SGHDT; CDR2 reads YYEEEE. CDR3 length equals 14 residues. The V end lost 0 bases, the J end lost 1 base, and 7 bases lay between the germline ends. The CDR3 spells CASSLEQPQETQYF. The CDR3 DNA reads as TGTGCCAGCAGCTTGGAACAGCCCCAAGAGACCCAGTACTTC.

CDR3 amino acids: CASSFDRAYYGYTF. The CDR3 DNA reads as TGTGCCAGCAGTTTCGACAGGGCCTACTATGGCTACACCTTC. This rearrangement joins TRBV6-5 to TRBJ1-2, with 7 bases matching TRBD1. This CDR3 region has 14 residues. With V trimmed by 4 bases and J by 3 bases, 5 bases remained unmatched. The germline CDR1 and CDR2 sequences are MNHEY and SVGAGI.

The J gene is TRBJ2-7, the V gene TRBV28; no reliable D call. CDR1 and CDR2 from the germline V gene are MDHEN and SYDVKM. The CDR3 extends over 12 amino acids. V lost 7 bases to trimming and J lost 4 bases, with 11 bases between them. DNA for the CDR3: TGTGCCAGCAACACGGCAGAGTACGAGCAGTACTTC. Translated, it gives CASNTAEYEQYF.

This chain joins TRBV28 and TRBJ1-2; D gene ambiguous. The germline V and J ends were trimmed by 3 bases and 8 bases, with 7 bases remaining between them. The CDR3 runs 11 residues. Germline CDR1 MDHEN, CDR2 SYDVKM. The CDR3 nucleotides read TGTGCCAGCAGTTTTGAGCGCGGCTACACCTTC. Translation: CASSFERGYTF.

CDR3 residues: CASSHRGASYEQYF. The CDR3 DNA is TGCGCCAGCAGCCATCGGGGGGCCTCCTACGAGCAGTACTTC. This chain links TRBV10-2 with TRBJ2-7, with a tentative D call TRBD2 (7 bases). This CDR3 is 14 amino acids long. The germline V and J ends were trimmed by 6 bases and 0 bases, with 12 bases remaining between them. The germline CDR1 and CDR2 sequences are WSHSY and SAAADI.

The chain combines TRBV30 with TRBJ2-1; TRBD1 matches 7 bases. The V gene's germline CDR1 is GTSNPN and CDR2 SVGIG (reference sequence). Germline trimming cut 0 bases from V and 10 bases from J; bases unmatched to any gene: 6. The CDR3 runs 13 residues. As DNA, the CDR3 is TGTGCCTGGAGTGTAGTAGGGGGCAGGGAGCAGTTCTTC. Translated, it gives CAWSVVGGREQFF.

CDR3 residues: CASSYGANYGYTF. CDR3 DNA sequence: TGTGCCAGCAGTTACGGGGCTAACTATGGCTACACCTTC. The chain combines TRBV6-5 with TRBJ1-2; D not resolved. V was clipped by 2 bases and J by 0 bases, with 4 bases between them. The CDR3 extends over 13 amino acids. The germline gives CDR1 MNHEY, CDR2 SVGAGI.

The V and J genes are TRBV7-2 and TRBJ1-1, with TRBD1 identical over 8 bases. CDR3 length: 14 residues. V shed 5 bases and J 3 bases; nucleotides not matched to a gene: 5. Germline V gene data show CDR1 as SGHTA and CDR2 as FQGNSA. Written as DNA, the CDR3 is TGTGCCAGCAGCCCGTGGACAGGGTACACTGAAGCTTTCTTT. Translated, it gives CASSPWTGYTEAFF.

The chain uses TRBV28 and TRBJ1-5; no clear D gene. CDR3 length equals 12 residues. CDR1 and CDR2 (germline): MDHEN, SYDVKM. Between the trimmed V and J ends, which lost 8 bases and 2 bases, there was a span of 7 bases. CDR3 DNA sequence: TGTGCCAGCGGTATAGGCAATCAGCCCCAGCATTTT. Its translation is CASGIGNQPQHF.

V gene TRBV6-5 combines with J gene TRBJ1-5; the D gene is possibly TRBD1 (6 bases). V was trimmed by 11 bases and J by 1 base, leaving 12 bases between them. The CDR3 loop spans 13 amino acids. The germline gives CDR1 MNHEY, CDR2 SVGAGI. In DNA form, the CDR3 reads TGTGCCCTGGAGGGGGACAGCAATCAGCCCCAGCATTTT. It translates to CALEGDSNQPQHF.

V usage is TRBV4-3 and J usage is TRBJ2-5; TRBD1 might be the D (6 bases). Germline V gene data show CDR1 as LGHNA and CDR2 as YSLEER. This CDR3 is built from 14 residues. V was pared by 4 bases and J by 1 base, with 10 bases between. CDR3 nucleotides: TGCGCCAGCAGCCGTGGGGGCATCCAAGAGACCCAGTACTTC. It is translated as CASSRGGIQETQYF.

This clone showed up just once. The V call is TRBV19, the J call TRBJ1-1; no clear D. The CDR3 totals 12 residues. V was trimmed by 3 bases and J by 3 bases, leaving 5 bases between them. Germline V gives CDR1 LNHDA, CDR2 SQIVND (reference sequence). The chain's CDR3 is CASSMYDTEAFF. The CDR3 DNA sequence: TGTGCCAGTAGTATGTATGACACTGAAGCTTTCTTT. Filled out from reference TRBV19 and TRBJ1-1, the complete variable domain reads DGGITQSPKYLFRKEGQNVTLSCEQNLNHDAMYWYRQDPGQGLRLIYYSQIVNDFQKGDIAEGYSVSREKKESFPLTVTSAQKNPTAFYLCASSMYDTEAFFGQGTRLTVV.

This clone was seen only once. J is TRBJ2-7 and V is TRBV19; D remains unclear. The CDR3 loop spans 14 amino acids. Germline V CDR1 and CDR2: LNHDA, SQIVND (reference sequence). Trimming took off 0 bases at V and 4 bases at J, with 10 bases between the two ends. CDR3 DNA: TGTGCCAGTAGTATAGAACACAACGGGTACGAGCAGTACTTC. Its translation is CASSIEHNGYEQYF.

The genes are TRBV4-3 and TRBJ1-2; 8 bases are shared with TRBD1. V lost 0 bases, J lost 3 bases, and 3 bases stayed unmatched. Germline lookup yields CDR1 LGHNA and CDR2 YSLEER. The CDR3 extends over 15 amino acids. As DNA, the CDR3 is TGCGCCAGCAGCCAAGAACAGGGGGGATACTATGGCTACACCTTC. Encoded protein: CASSQEQGGYYGYTF.

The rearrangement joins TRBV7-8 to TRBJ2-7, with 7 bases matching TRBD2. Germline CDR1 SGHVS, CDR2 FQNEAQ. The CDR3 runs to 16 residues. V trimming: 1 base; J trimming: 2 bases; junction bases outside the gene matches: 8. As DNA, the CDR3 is TGTGCCAGCAGCTTAGGCGGCGGGAGAAGCACCTACGAGCAGTACTTC. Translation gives CASSLGGGRSTYEQYF. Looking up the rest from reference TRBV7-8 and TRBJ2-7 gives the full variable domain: GAGVSQSPRYKVAKRGQDVALRCDPISGHVSLFWYQQALGQGPEFLTYFQNEAQLDKSGLPSDRFFAERPEGSVSTLKIQRTQQEDSAVYLCASSLGGGRSTYEQYFGPGTRLTVT.

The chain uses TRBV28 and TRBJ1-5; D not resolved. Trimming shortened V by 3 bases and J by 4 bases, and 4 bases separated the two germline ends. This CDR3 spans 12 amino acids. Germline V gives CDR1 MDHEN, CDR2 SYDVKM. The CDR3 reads CASSLFNQPQHF. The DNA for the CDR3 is TGTGCCAGCAGTTTGTTTAATCAGCCCCAGCATTTT.